This TCR beta chain comes out of a study of T cell responses to AZD1222 COVID-19 vaccine. Study-level points and caveats: Spike-specific TCR breadth and depth grew following two AZD1222 doses.

Only in-frame clones appear in the TCRdb table, and some are missing; sequencing was by immunoSEQ multiplex PCR. The sample includes over 150,000 clones, 85% to 95% of them seen just once. This CDR3 spans 14 amino acids. The germline gives CDR1 SGHVS, CDR2 FQNEAQ. V gave up 1 base and J gave up 0 bases, with 6 bases separating them. As concerns this clone: Its antigen is unknown.

The chain combines TRBV7-8 with TRBJ1-1; the D is unclear. The input for sequencing was peripheral blood, taken 28 days after the second dose of the MenACWY control vaccine. The TCR originated in an adult who received the MenACWY meningococcal vaccine as a control. CDR3 DNA: TGTGCCAGCAGCTTAGGGGAAATGAACACTGAAGCTTTCTTT. It translates to CASSLGEMNTEAFF.